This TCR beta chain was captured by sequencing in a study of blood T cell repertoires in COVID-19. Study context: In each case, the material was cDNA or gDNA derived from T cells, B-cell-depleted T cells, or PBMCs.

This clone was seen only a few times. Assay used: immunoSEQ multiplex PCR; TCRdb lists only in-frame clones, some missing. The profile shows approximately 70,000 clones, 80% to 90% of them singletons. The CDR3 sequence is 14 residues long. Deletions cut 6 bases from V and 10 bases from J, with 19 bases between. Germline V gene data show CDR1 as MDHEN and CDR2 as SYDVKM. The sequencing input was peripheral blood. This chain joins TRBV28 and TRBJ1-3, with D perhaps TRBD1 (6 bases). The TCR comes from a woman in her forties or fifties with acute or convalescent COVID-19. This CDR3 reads CASSYRDRLRTIYF. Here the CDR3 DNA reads TGTGCCAGCAGCTACAGGGATAGGTTGAGAACCATATATTTT. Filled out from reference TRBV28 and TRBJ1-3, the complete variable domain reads DVKVTQSSRYLVKRTGEKVFLECVQDMDHENMFWYRQDPGLGLRLIYFSYDVKMKEKGDIPEGYSVSREKKERFSLILESASTNQTSMYLCASSYRDRLRTIYFGEGSWLTVV.